The 12 T cell receptor beta chains listed next were all sequenced from one sample in a study of cytomegalovirus exposure and HLA in healthy donors. In the PCR, 60 Vbeta and 13 Jbeta primers were used. Here immunoSEQ multiplex PCR was the method, and the copy in TCRdb shows in-frame clones only, minus some. Found here are 210,000 or so clones, approximately 80% of them singletons; the top ten hold roughly 0.7%. Sequenced: PBMCs. These TCRs come from a boy aged 2 to 9 in good health and CMV-seronegative.

This clone was counted only a few times. J is TRBJ1-2 and V is TRBV6-5; 8 bases are shared with TRBD1. Trimming cost V 0 bases and J 7 bases; bases outside gene matches: 7. Germline loops: CDR1 MNHEY, CDR2 SVGAGI. The CDR3 extends over 15 amino acids. The CDR3 is CASSYSNQGTGGYTF. The CDR3 DNA reads TGTGCCAGCAGTTACTCGAATCAGGGGACAGGTGGCTACACCTTC.

J is TRBJ2-3 and V is TRBV5-1; D gene ambiguous. The length of the CDR3 is 13 residues. The germline V gene encodes CDR1 SGHRS and CDR2 YFSETQ. Trimming pared 6 bases from V and 5 bases from J, leaving 13 bases between. The CDR3 is CASTLLGGDTQYF. The CDR3 nucleotides read TGCGCCAGCACCCTCCTAGGCGGAGATACGCAGTATTTT.

The chain couples TRBV4-2 to TRBJ2-4, with 11 bases matching TRBD1. The V segment lost 1 base and the J segment 0 bases; nucleotides outside the gene matches: 2. The germline V gene has CDR1 LGHNA and CDR2 YNFKEQ. CDR3 length: 17 amino acids. This CDR3 is CASSQAGQGEAKNIQYF. The DNA for the CDR3 is TGTGCCAGCAGCCAAGCGGGACAGGGGGAAGCCAAAAACATTCAGTACTTC.

The chain uses TRBV9 and TRBJ2-1; 8 bases are shared with TRBD2. Trimming cost V 0 bases and J 7 bases; bases outside gene matches: 6. Germline assignment: CDR1 SGDLS and CDR2 YYNGEE. There are 15 residues in the CDR3. The CDR3 loop reads CASSVEAGGYNEQFF. The CDR3 nucleotides are TGTGCCAGCAGCGTAGAGGCGGGGGGCTATAATGAGCAGTTCTTC.

The rearrangement uses TRBV5-1 and TRBJ2-7; D may be TRBD2 (5 bases). The V gene lost 3 bases and the J gene lost 0 bases, with 16 bases spanning the gap. This CDR3 is 16 amino acids long. CDR1 is SGHRS, CDR2 YFSETQ, per germline. Written as DNA, the CDR3 is TGCGCCAGCAGCTCTGAGCGGCAGTCCTACTCCTACGAGCAGTACTTC. Protein sequence: CASSSERQSYSYEQYF.

The V call is TRBV5-5, the J call TRBJ2-3; 9 positions agree with TRBD1. With V trimmed by 2 bases and J by 2 bases, 3 bases remained unmatched. Germline CDR1 reads SGHKS; CDR2 reads YYEKEE (reference sequence). The CDR3 covers 15 residues. The CDR3 reads CASSFRDRVTDTQYF. DNA for the CDR3: TGTGCCAGCAGCTTCCGGGACAGGGTCACAGATACGCAGTATTTT.

J is TRBJ2-1 and V is TRBV19, with D possibly TRBD2 on 7 matching bases. Trimming stripped 6 bases from V and 5 bases from J, with 17 bases between. The CDR3 runs 15 residues. The V gene's germline CDR1 is LNHDA and CDR2 SQIVND (reference sequence). For the CDR3, the DNA is TGTGCCAGTAGGACCCGCGGGGGCGCCGACAATGAGCAGTTCTTC. The encoded protein is CASRTRGGADNEQFF.

The chain links TRBV6-1 to TRBJ1-1; 9 positions agree with TRBD1. Germline V gene sequence: CDR1 MNHNS, CDR2 SASEGT. V shed 3 bases, J shed 11 bases, and the junction held 10 bases outside the gene matches. The CDR3 is 14 residues long. The CDR3 DNA is TGTGCCAGCAGTGATACGGGACAGGGACAGATGGCTTTCTTT. It translates to CASSDTGQGQMAFF.

The genes are TRBV6-6 and TRBJ2-2, with 9 bases identical to TRBD2. V lost 0 bases and J lost 4; bases outside the gene matches: 3. The CDR3 spans 16 residues. Germline V gene sequence: CDR1 MNHNY, CDR2 SVGAGI (reference sequence). The CDR3 loop reads CASSYSAGGITGELFF. The DNA for the CDR3 is TGTGCCAGCAGTTACTCCGCGGGGGGGATCACCGGGGAGCTGTTTTTT.

This chain connects TRBV6-6 to TRBJ2-7; TRBD2 is a possible D gene (5 bases). Germline V gene data show CDR1 as MNHNY and CDR2 as SVGAGI (reference sequence). The ends were cut back, 2 bases at V and 0 bases at J, with 8 bases in the middle. This CDR3 is built from 14 residues. In DNA form, the CDR3 reads TGTGCCAGCAGTTACGACGGGGTCTCCTACGAGCAGTACTTC. Amino acid sequence: CASSYDGVSYEQYF.

The CDR3 bases are TGTGCCAGCAGCTTAGTGGGGGGGCCTAGCTCCTACGAGCAGTACTTC. It specifies CASSLVGGPSSYEQYF. This chain uses TRBV7-2 with TRBJ2-7, with a possible D match to TRBD2 (7 bases). The CDR3 length is 16 residues. Deletions cut 1 base from V and 0 bases from J, with 13 bases between. Looked up from germline, CDR1 is SGHTA and CDR2 is FQGNSA.

In nucleotides, the CDR3 is TGTGCCAGCAGCTGGGGACTAGCGGGGGGGCCATCCTACAATGAGCAGTTCTTC. This gives the protein CASSWGLAGGPSYNEQFF. V and J are TRBV5-8 and TRBJ2-1; 16 nucleotides align to TRBD2. V gave up 3 bases and J gave up 1 base; unmatched junction bases: 4. Germline CDR1 and CDR2: SGHTS and YDEGEE. This CDR3 comprises 18 residues.